This is a list of T cell receptor beta chains from one sample in a study of blood T cell repertoires in COVID-19. Profiling relied on immunoSEQ multiplex PCR, and the TCRdb table lists in-frame clones only, not all of them. The sample contains about 59,000 clones, 70% to 85% of which appear only once. The sample comprised peripheral blood. The origin of the receptors is a human donor in a cohort sampled during active COVID-19. CDR3s include the opening cysteine and the closing phenylalanine or tryptophan. D genes are given only for firm matches. Clone size appears in some rows only: once, few, many, or a class for an expanded clone.

j_call,d_call,clone_size,v_call,cdr3_aa,cdr3_nt
TRBJ2-7,TRBD1,-,TRBV4-1,CASSQGTPGQGSYEQYF,TGCGCCAGCAGCCAAGGAACACCGGGACAGGGCTCCTACGAGCAGTACTTC
TRBJ1-3,TRBD1,few,TRBV25-1,CASRETGGVSGNTIYF,TGTGCCAGCAGAGAAACAGGGGGCGTCTCTGGAAACACCATATATTTT
TRBJ2-2,-,-,TRBV5-6,CASRGLSLGTGELFF,TGTGCCAGCAGAGGACTATCGCTGGGCACCGGGGAGCTGTTTTTT
TRBJ2-1,TRBD2,few,TRBV9,CASSRTSGTYRRYNEQFF,TGTGCCAGCAGCCGGACTAGCGGGACCTACCGGCGTTACAATGAGCAGTTCTTC
TRBJ2-7,-,-,TRBV7-9,CASSSTLRGAYEQYF,TGTGCCAGCAGCTCGACCCTCAGGGGGGCGTACGAGCAGTACTTC
TRBJ1-6,-,-,TRBV6-5,CASSSRGYNSPLHF,TGTGCCAGCAGTAGCAGGGGTTATAATTCACCCCTCCACTTT
TRBJ2-7,TRBD2,-,TRBV2,CASSSGRNSYEQYF,TGTGCCAGCAGTAGCGGGAGGAACTCCTACGAGCAGTACTTC
TRBJ2-7,-,-,TRBV10-1,CASTLCCEQYF,TGCGCCAGCACTCTATGCTGCGAGCAGTACTTC
TRBJ2-7,-,-,TRBV27,CASSFLRSGLNF,TGTGCCAGCAGTTTTTTAAGGAGCGGCCTCAACTTC
TRBJ2-7,TRBD2,-,TRBV7-2,CASSLVGGSYEQYF,TGTGCCAGCAGCTTAGTGGGGGGGTCCTACGAGCAGTACTTC
TRBJ1-2,TRBD1,-,TRBV28,CASSPPDRVEGYTF,TGTGCCAGCAGTCCACCGGACAGGGTTGAAGGGTACACCTTC
TRBJ1-1,TRBD1,-,TRBV10-1,CASSPGQASNTEAFF,TGCGCCAGCAGTCCGGGACAGGCCTCAAACACTGAAGCTTTCTTT
TRBJ2-7,-,-,TRBV25-1,CATRTVREQYF,TGTGCCACCCGGACAGTCCGCGAGCAGTACTTC
TRBJ1-1,TRBD1,-,TRBV24-1,CATSATDRPNTEAFF,TGTGCCACCAGTGCCACGGACAGGCCAAACACTGAAGCTTTCTTT
TRBJ1-1,TRBD1,-,TRBV7-8,CASSRGQGRWTEAFF,TGTGCCAGCAGCCGAGGACAGGGCCGTTGGACTGAAGCTTTCTTT
TRBJ1-2,TRBD1,-,TRBV3-1/TRBV3-2,CASSPEDRGDYGYTF,TGTGCCAGCAGCCCAGAGGACAGGGGAGACTATGGCTACACCTTC
TRBJ2-1,TRBD2,-,TRBV9,CASSVGGAGVRFEQFF,TGTGCCAGCAGCGTAGGGGGAGCGGGAGTAAGATTTGAGCAGTTCTTC
TRBJ1-1,TRBD1,-,TRBV5-1,CASSLGQGVRGGTEAFF,TGCGCCAGCAGCTTGGGACAGGGGGTTCGAGGTGGGACTGAAGCTTTCTTT
TRBJ2-7,-,few,TRBV18,CASSPGSASEQYF,TGTGCCAGCTCACCGGGGAGCGCTTCGGAGCAGTACTTC
TRBJ2-3,-,-,TRBV7-9,CASSLAQGLDTDTQYF,TGTGCCAGCAGCTTAGCTCAGGGCTTGGACACAGATACGCAGTATTTT
TRBJ1-1,-,-,TRBV19,CASSLGRDNRRTEAFF,TGTGCCAGTAGTCTTGGCCGGGACAATCGCCGCACTGAAGCTTTCTTT
TRBJ1-2,-,few,TRBV20-1,CSASPGGSYTF,TGCAGTGCTTCACCTGGGGGGAGCTACACCTTC
TRBJ1-1,TRBD1,-,TRBV7-8,CASSSRQGLINTEAFF,TGTGCCAGCAGCTCTCGACAGGGTCTAATAAACACTGAAGCTTTCTTT
TRBJ2-3,-,-,TRBV9,CASSPHFADTQYF,TGTGCCAGCAGCCCCCACTTTGCAGATACGCAGTATTTT
TRBJ2-4,-,-,TRBV30,CAWGTLGKNIQYF,TGTGCCTGGGGGACTTTGGGCAAAAACATTCAGTACTTC
TRBJ1-4,TRBD1,-,TRBV27,CASRGGRTGAGGVEKLFF,TGTGCCAGCAGGGGGGGAAGGACAGGGGCCGGAGGAGTTGAAAAACTGTTTTTT
TRBJ2-7,TRBD2,-,TRBV28,CASSPSGRVIYEQYF,TGTGCCAGCAGCCCCAGCGGGAGGGTTATCTACGAGCAGTACTTC
TRBJ2-3,TRBD2,-,TRBV6-6,CASRGTMEADTQYF,TGTGCCAGCCGAGGGACTATGGAGGCAGATACGCAGTATTTT
TRBJ1-1,-,once,TRBV7-3,CASSSTGQDTEAFF,TGTGCCAGCAGCTCCACGGGACAAGACACTGAAGCTTTCTTT
TRBJ2-1,TRBD1,-,TRBV28,CASKETGVYNEQFF,TGTGCCAGCAAGGAGACAGGGGTGTACAATGAGCAGTTCTTC
TRBJ2-6,TRBD1,-,TRBV23-1,CASSHPEGTGILDLTTGANVLTF,TGCGCCAGCAGTCACCCCGAGGGGACAGGGATATTAGATTTGACAACTGGGGCCAACGTCCTGACTTTC
TRBJ2-3,-,once,TRBV5-4,CASSSGLDTQYF,TGTGCCAGCAGCTCCGGACTAGATACGCAGTATTTT
TRBJ2-5,TRBD2,-,TRBV7-9,CASRRSGLAGATGETQYF,TGTGCCAGCAGGAGGTCGGGGCTAGCGGGAGCGACAGGGGAGACCCAGTACTTC
TRBJ2-3,TRBD1,-,TRBV6-4,CASSDSVGQGPDTQYF,TGTGCCAGCAGTGACTCAGTCGGACAGGGGCCAGATACGCAGTATTTT
TRBJ2-5,TRBD1,-,TRBV30,CAWSPGQVGETQYF,TGTGCCTGGAGTCCGGGACAGGTGGGAGAGACCCAGTACTTC
TRBJ2-7,TRBD2,-,TRBV2,CASQREGGYEQYF,TGTGCCAGCCAGCGGGAGGGCGGCTACGAGCAGTACTTC
TRBJ1-2,TRBD1,-,TRBV6-2/TRBV6-3,CASSARGIDGYTF,TGTGCCAGCAGCGCCAGGGGGATAGATGGCTACACCTTC
TRBJ2-1,TRBD2,-,TRBV4-2,CASSRRISGSTYNEQFF,TGTGCCAGCAGCCGCAGGATTAGCGGGAGTACCTACAATGAGCAGTTCTTC
TRBJ2-7,-,-,TRBV11-2,CASSLAGGTYGYEQYF,TGTGCCAGCAGCTTAGCTGGGGGGACTTACGGCTACGAGCAGTACTTC
TRBJ1-5,TRBD1,-,TRBV24-1,CATSNPGQGLDQPQHF,TGTGCCACCAGTAATCCGGGACAGGGGTTGGATCAGCCCCAGCATTTT
TRBJ2-5,-,-,TRBV7-9,CASSLTVASRGETQYF,TGTGCCAGCAGCTTAACGGTCGCTAGCCGAGGGGAGACCCAGTACTTC